A selection of T cell receptor beta chains follows, all from one sample in a study of radiation and T cells in renal cell carcinoma. The repertoire was sequenced with immunoSEQ multiplex PCR; TCRdb's copy has only in-frame clones and lacks some. The repertoire includes 100,000 to 150,000 clones, 88% of them detected once, and about 5% sits in the top ten. This material consisted of blood, taken from a patient whose treatment included radiotherapy and nephrectomy. The source of these receptors is a woman between 70 and 85 years old with renal cell carcinoma. Each CDR3 is given with its conserved first and last residue. Fields, in order: clone size, V gene, D gene, J gene, CDR3 DNA, CDR3 protein. A D gene is named only where the DNA matches it firmly. Size is omitted from some rows. Given values are once, few, many or a class for expanded clones.

>once|TRBV15|NA|TRBJ2-3
TGTGCCACCAGCAGAGGCATGGAGGGGACGCAGTATTTT
CATSRGMEGTQYF
>NA|TRBV19|TRBD2|TRBJ2-1
TGTGCCAGTAGTCCGGGACTAGCGGGCAATGAGCAGTTCTTC
CASSPGLAGNEQFF
>NA|TRBV9|NA|TRBJ2-7
TGTGCCAGCAGCCTTGGGCTAGGGAAGTCCTACGAGCAGTACTTC
CASSLGLGKSYEQYF
>NA|TRBV4-2|NA|TRBJ1-5
TGTGCCAGCAGCCAACGGGACAGCAATCAGCCCCAGCATTTT
CASSQRDSNQPQHF
>NA|TRBV9|TRBD2|TRBJ2-1
TGTGCCAGCAGCGTAGACAGCGGGGGATTCTACAATGAGCAGTTCTTC
CASSVDSGGFYNEQFF
>NA|TRBV9|NA|TRBJ2-2
TGTGCCAGCAGCGTAAGGGGTGGAGGTAACGGGGAGCTGTTTTTT
CASSVRGGGNGELFF
>NA|TRBV4-3|TRBD1|TRBJ2-1
TGCGCCAGCAGCCAAGATTGGGGACAGGGGGCTAATGAGCAGTTCTTC
CASSQDWGQGANEQFF
>NA|TRBV30|NA|TRBJ2-7
TGTGCCTGGAGTGACAGGGACGAGCAGTACTTC
CAWSDRDEQYF
>NA|TRBV28|NA|TRBJ2-1
TGTGCCAGCAGTTTAGATCGCGGGACGGTCTCCTACAATGAGCAGTTCTTC
CASSLDRGTVSYNEQFF
>NA|TRBV28|NA|TRBJ2-7
TGTGCCAGCAGTTTAGGAGGCGGTTACGAGCAGTACTTC
CASSLGGGYEQYF
>NA|TRBV11-2|TRBD2|TRBJ2-7
TGTGCCAGCAGCGTCGACTTCGGGACTACCTACGAGCAGTACTTC
CASSVDFGTTYEQYF
>NA|TRBV5-4|TRBD1|TRBJ2-1
TGTGCCAGCAGCCCAGACAGGGGGCGCTTCTATGAGCAGTTCTTC
CASSPDRGRFYEQFF
>once|TRBV5-4|NA|TRBJ1-4
TGTGCCAGCAGTAGGGGGGCCGCAACTAATGAAAAACTGTTTTTT
CASSRGAATNEKLFF
>NA|TRBV11-3|TRBD1|TRBJ1-2
TGTGCCAGCAGCCTGGACAGGCTCTATGGCTACACCTTC
CASSLDRLYGYTF
>NA|TRBV7-3|NA|TRBJ2-5
TGTGCCAGCAGCCCCCCACTAGTAAAGACCCAGTACTTC
CASSPPLVKTQYF
>NA|TRBV10-3|NA|TRBJ1-5
TGTGCCATCAACCGGGACCCAAATCAGCCCCAGCATTTT
CAINRDPNQPQHF
>NA|TRBV2|TRBD2|TRBJ2-1
TGTGCCAGCAGTGAAGCGCAGCGGGGGGGCCTCTGGTATTCCAATGAGCAGTTCTTC
CASSEAQRGGLWYSNEQFF
>NA|TRBV7-3|NA|TRBJ2-6
TGTGCCAGCAGCTCCGGTGGGGGCAGGCTCTCTGGGGCCAACGTCCTGACTTTC
CASSSGGGRLSGANVLTF
>NA|TRBV6-1|NA|TRBJ1-2
TGTGCCAGCAGTGAGAGGGAGGTATTTAATGGCTACACCTTC
CASSEREVFNGYTF
>NA|TRBV5-4|NA|TRBJ2-2
TGTGCCAGCAGCTCCCCCGGGACAGCAACCGGGGGGCTGTTTTTT
CASSSPGTATGGLFF
>NA|TRBV5-5|NA|TRBJ1-4
TGTGCCAGCAGCTTGATTGTGGGGCGGGGTAATGAAAAACTGTTTTTT
CASSLIVGRGNEKLFF
>once|TRBV14|NA|TRBJ2-7
TGTGCCAGCAGCCCGGTGGGAATTTACGAGCAGTACTTC
CASSPVGIYEQYF
>NA|TRBV6-1|NA|TRBJ2-5
TGTGCCAGCAGTGCCACAGGCCGCCAAGAGACCCAGTACTTC
CASSATGRQETQYF
>NA|TRBV29-1|NA|TRBJ1-5
TGCAGCGCTGGGGGGAGTAATCAGCCCCAGCATTTT
CSAGGSNQPQHF
>NA|TRBV4-1|NA|TRBJ1-6
TGCGCCAGCAGCCAAGAGGCCAGGGCTCTTAGGGAATCACCCCTCCACTTT
CASSQEARALRESPLHF
>NA|TRBV7-8|TRBD2|TRBJ2-2
TGTGCCAGCAGCTTTGGCCTAGCGGGGGGGCCGAGCACCGGGGAGCTGTTTTTT
CASSFGLAGGPSTGELFF
>few|TRBV9|NA|TRBJ1-1
TGTGCCAGCAGCCCTACAGTAAGCAGGAACACTGAAGCTTTCTTT
CASSPTVSRNTEAFF
>NA|TRBV15|NA|TRBJ1-5
TGTGCCACCAGCAGAGGGCCCCTGGGGGAAAGGAATCAGCCCCAGCATTTT
CATSRGPLGERNQPQHF
>NA|TRBV5-5|TRBD1|TRBJ1-1
TGTGCCAGCAGCTGGGGGACAGGCAACACTGAAGCTTTCTTT
CASSWGTGNTEAFF
>NA|TRBV5-6|NA|TRBJ1-2
TGTGCCAGCAGCCTCCGGGGGGTAGGCTACACCTTC
CASSLRGVGYTF
>once|TRBV5-1|NA|TRBJ1-6
TGCGCCAGCAGCCCGACAATGGCGGGGAGCTCCTATAATTCACCCCTCCACTTT
CASSPTMAGSSYNSPLHF
>NA|TRBV6-1|NA|TRBJ2-7
TGTGCCAGCAGGCACTCCGGGTCCAACTCCTACGAGCAGTACTTC
CASRHSGSNSYEQYF
>NA|TRBV28|NA|TRBJ1-2
TGTGCCAGCAGCGAGGGTAACTATGGCTACACCTTC
CASSEGNYGYTF
>NA|TRBV4-3|TRBD1|TRBJ2-1
TGCGCCAGCAGCCCCGGACAGGGGTTCTACAATGAGCAGTTCTTC
CASSPGQGFYNEQFF
>NA|TRBV6-5|NA|TRBJ2-5
TGTGCCAGCAGGGTTAGTGAGACCCAGTACTTC
CASRVSETQYF
>NA|TRBV27|TRBD1|TRBJ1-5
TGTGCCAGCAGTCCCCGGACAGGGAAGAGGAATCAGCCCCAGCATTTT
CASSPRTGKRNQPQHF
>NA|TRBV19|TRBD1|TRBJ1-1
TGTGCCAGTAGTGGACAGGGTGGGACTGAAGCTTTCTTT
CASSGQGGTEAFF
>NA|TRBV5-6|TRBD1|TRBJ2-7
TGTGCCAGCAGCGGCTGGGACAGGGTCTACGAGCAGTACTTC
CASSGWDRVYEQYF
>NA|TRBV27|NA|TRBJ2-3
TGTGCCAGCAGTCGGGGAATCTCAGGCACAGATACGCAGTATTTT
CASSRGISGTDTQYF
>NA|TRBV15|TRBD1|TRBJ1-4
TGTGCCACCAGCAGAGCGGGGACAGGGGGCTCCGGAAAACTGTTTTTT
CATSRAGTGGSGKLFF
>NA|TRBV30|TRBD1|TRBJ1-5
TGTGCCTGGAGTGAACAGGGGAATCAGCCCCAGCATTTT
CAWSEQGNQPQHF
>NA|TRBV9|TRBD2|TRBJ2-7
TGTGCCAGCAGCGTAGGGGTCGGACGGAGGACTAGCGGGGTAAACTACGAGCAGTACTTC
CASSVGVGRRTSGVNYEQYF
>NA|TRBV30|NA|TRBJ1-2
TGTGCCTGGATGAATGGGGGCTTTGGCTACACCTTC
CAWMNGGFGYTF
>NA|TRBV6-4|NA|TRBJ1-5
TGTGCCAGCAGCCCGACAACCAATCAGCCCCAGCATTTT
CASSPTTNQPQHF
>NA|TRBV9|NA|TRBJ1-2
TGTGCCAGCAGCGTTAACTCAAGGGGATACTATGGCTACACCTTC
CASSVNSRGYYGYTF
>NA|TRBV7-6|NA|TRBJ1-4
TGTGCCAGCAGCAAAGATGGCAGAGGAACCCTTGGGGTTAATGAAAAACTGTTTTTT
CASSKDGRGTLGVNEKLFF